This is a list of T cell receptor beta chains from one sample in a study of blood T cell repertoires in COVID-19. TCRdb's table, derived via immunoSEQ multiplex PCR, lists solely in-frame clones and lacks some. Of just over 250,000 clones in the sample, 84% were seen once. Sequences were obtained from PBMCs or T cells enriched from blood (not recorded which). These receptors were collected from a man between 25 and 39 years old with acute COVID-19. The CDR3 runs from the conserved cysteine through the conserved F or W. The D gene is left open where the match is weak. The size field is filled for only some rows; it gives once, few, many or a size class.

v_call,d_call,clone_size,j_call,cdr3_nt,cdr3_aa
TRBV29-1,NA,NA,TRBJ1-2,TGCAGCGTTGACAGGGGTCTCCACGGCTACACCTTC,CSVDRGLHGYTF
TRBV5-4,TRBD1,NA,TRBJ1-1,TGTGCCAGCAGCTTGGCCCCAGGGGGCACTGAAGCTTTCTTT,CASSLAPGGTEAFF
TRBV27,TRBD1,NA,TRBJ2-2,TGTGCCAGCAGTTTATCAGGGACAGGGGCCTCCTTACCGAACACCGGGGAGCTGTTTTTT,CASSLSGTGASLPNTGELFF
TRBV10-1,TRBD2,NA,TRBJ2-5,TGCGCCAGCAGTTCCGGGACTAGCGGGGGGCAAGAGACCCAGTACTTC,CASSSGTSGGQETQYF
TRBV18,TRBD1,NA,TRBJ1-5,TGTGCCAGCTCACCACAGGGGGCGGGTCAGCCCCAGCATTTT,CASSPQGAGQPQHF
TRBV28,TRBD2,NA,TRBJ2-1,TGTGCCAGCAGTCCCCCTCCCTCTGCGGGGGTTGGCAATGAGCAGTTCTTC,CASSPPPSAGVGNEQFF
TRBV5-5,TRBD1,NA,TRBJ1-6,TGTGCCAGCAGCACACGAACTGGGGCAGGGGGGAATTCACCCCTCCACTTT,CASSTRTGAGGNSPLHF
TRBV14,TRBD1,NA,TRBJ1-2,TGTGCCAGCAGCACCGACAGGGCCCGGGGTGGCTACACCTTC,CASSTDRARGGYTF
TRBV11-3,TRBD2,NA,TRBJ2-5,TGTGCCAGCAGCTTCGGGGTCACTAGCGGGTACCAAGAGACCCAGTACTTC,CASSFGVTSGYQETQYF
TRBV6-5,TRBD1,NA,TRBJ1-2,TGTGCCAGCAGGAATGAGGACAGGACGTGGGATGGCTACACCTTC,CASRNEDRTWDGYTF
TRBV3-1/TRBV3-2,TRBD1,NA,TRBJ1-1,TGTGCCAGCAGCCCCAGACAGGGCACTGAAGCTTTCTTT,CASSPRQGTEAFF
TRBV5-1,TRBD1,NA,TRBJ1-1,TGCGCCAGCAGAACTCCCGGGACAGAGACTGAAGCTTTCTTT,CASRTPGTETEAFF
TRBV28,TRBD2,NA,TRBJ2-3,TGTGCCTCTCGGCTAGCGGACGGGACAGATACGCAGTATTTT,CASRLADGTDTQYF
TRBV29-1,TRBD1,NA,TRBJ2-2,TGCAGCGTTGTGAGACAGGGGTTACGTGGCACCGGGGAGCTGTTTTTT,CSVVRQGLRGTGELFF
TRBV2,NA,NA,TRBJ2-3,TGTGCCAGCATCCTCGGGGAGACAGATACGCAGTATTTT,CASILGETDTQYF
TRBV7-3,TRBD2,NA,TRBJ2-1,TGTGCCAGCAGCTTACTCGGCGGGAGATACAATGAGCAGTTCTTC,CASSLLGGRYNEQFF
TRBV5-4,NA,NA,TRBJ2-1,TGTGCCAGCAGCTCGCCTCTGGGCGGGATCTACAATGAGCAGTTCTTC,CASSSPLGGIYNEQFF
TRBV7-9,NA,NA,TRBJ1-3,TGTGCCAGCCGACAGACTGGAAACACCATATATTTT,CASRQTGNTIYF
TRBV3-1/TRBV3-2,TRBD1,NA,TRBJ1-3,TGTGCCAGCAGCCAAAACTTGGGACAGGGTCGCTCTGGAAACACCATATATTTT,CASSQNLGQGRSGNTIYF
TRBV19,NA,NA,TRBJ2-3,TGTGCCACCAGCCCAGGGGTGGGTAAAACAGATACGCAGTATTTT,CATSPGVGKTDTQYF
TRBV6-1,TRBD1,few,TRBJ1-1,TGTGCCAGCAGTGAAAAGAACGAGGGGGCCACTGAAGCTTTCTTT,CASSEKNEGATEAFF
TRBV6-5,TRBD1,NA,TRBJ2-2,TGTGCCACCGGGACAGGGGTGACCACCGGGGAGCTGTTTTTT,CATGTGVTTGELFF
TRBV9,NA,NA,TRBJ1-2,TGTGCCAGCAGCCCGGACATCCATGGCTACACCTTC,CASSPDIHGYTF
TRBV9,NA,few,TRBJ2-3,TGTGCCAGCAGCCCCCGACCGACCAGGGGACCAGATACGCAGTATTTT,CASSPRPTRGPDTQYF
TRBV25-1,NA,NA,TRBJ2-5,TGTGCCAGCTCGGGACTCCATGATGAGACCCAGTACTTC,CASSGLHDETQYF
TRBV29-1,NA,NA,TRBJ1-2,TGCAGCGCAGCAGGCGACTATGGCTACACCTTC,CSAAGDYGYTF
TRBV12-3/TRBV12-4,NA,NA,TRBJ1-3,TGTGCCAGCAGCGGAGTAAGCGACACCATATATTTT,CASSGVSDTIYF
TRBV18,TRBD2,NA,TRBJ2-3,TGTGCCAGCTCACCACTCTCCCCGGCGTCTAATAGCGGGGGGACTAGGGATACGCAGTATTTT,CASSPLSPASNSGGTRDTQYF
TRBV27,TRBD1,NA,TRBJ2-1,TGTGCCAGCAGGTCAGGGGGCTCCTACAATGAGCAGTTCTTC,CASRSGGSYNEQFF
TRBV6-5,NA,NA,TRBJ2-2,TGTGCCAGCAGTTACTCGAGTAGCGGGAACACCGGGGAGCTGTTTTTT,CASSYSSSGNTGELFF
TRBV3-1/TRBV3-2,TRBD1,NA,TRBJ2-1,TGTGCCAGCAGCCAAGGAAGGAGACAGGGCGATGAGCAGTTCTTC,CASSQGRRQGDEQFF
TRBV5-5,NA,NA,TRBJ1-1,TGTGCCAGCAGCGCACAACAGGGTATCCCACTGACTTTCTTT,CASSAQQGIPLTFF
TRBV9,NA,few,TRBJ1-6,TGTGCCAGCAGCGCTGGACCGGACCCCCGGGGTTCACCCCTCCACTTT,CASSAGPDPRGSPLHF
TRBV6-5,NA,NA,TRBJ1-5,TGTGCCAGCCAACCCCCCCAGGATAATCAGCCCCAGCATTTT,CASQPPQDNQPQHF
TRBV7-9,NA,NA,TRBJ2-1,TGTGCCAGCAGCTTAGCGGGCTCTTACAATGAGCAGTTCTTC,CASSLAGSYNEQFF
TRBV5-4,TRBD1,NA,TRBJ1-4,TGTGCCAGCAGACTCCGGGGACAGGGGTTCGGAAAACTGTTTTTT,CASRLRGQGFGKLFF
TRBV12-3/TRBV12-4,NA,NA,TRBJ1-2,TGTGCCAGCAGCCTTCGGGCGGGCTATGGCTACACCTTC,CASSLRAGYGYTF
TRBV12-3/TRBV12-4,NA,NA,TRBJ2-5,TGTGCCAGCAGTTTGCCCCCCCTCAGGGCCCAGTACTTC,CASSLPPLRAQYF
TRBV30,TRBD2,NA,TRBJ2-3,TGTGCCTGGAGCCGACTAGCGGTTTACACAGATACGCAGTATTTT,CAWSRLAVYTDTQYF
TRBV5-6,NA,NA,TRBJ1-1,TGTGCCAGCAGCTTGGCTTCAGTAACTGAAGCTTTCTTT,CASSLASVTEAFF
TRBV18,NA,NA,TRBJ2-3,TGTGCCAGCTCACCGCAGAAGGGGCAAGCGACAGATACGCAGTATTTT,CASSPQKGQATDTQYF